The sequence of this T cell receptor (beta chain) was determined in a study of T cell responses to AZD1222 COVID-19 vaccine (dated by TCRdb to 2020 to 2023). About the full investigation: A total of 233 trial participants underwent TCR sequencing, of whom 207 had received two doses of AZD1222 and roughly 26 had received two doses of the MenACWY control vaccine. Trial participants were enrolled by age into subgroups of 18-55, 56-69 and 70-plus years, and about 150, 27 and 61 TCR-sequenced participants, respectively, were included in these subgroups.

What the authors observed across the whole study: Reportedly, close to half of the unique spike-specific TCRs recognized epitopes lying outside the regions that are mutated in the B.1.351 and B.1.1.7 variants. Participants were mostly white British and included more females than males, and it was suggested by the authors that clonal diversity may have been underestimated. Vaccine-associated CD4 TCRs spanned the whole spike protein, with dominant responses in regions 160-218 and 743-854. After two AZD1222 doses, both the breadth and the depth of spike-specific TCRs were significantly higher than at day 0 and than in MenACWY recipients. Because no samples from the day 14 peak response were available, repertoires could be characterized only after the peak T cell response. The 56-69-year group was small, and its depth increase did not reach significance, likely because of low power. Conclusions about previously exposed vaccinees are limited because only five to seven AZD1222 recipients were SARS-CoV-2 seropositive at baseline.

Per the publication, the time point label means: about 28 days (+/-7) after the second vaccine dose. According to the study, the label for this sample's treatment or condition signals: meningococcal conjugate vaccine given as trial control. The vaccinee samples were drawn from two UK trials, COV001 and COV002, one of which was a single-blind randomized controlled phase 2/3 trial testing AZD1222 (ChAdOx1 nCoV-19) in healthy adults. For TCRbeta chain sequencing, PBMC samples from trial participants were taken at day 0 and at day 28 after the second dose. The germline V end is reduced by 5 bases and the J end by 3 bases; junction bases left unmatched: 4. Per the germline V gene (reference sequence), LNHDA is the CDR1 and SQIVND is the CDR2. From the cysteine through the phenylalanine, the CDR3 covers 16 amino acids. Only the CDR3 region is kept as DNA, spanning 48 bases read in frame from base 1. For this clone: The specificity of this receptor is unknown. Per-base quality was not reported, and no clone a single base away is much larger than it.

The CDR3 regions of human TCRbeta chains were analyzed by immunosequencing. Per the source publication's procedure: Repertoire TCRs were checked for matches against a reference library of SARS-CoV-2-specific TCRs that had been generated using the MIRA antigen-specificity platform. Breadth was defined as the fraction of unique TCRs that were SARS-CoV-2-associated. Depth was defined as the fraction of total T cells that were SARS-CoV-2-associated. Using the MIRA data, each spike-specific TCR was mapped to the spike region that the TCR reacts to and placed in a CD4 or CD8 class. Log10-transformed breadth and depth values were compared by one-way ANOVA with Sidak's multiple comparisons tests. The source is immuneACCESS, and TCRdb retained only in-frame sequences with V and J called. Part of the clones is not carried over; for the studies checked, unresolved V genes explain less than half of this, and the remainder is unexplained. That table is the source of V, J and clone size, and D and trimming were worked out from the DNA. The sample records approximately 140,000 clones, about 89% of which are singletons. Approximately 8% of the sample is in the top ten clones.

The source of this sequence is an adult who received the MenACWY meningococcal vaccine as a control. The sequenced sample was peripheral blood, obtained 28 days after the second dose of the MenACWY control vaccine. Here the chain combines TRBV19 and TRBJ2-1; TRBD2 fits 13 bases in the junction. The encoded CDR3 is CASSLRTSGGYNEQFF. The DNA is TGTGCCAGTAGTCTAAGGACTAGCGGGGGCTACAATGAGCAGTTCTTC.